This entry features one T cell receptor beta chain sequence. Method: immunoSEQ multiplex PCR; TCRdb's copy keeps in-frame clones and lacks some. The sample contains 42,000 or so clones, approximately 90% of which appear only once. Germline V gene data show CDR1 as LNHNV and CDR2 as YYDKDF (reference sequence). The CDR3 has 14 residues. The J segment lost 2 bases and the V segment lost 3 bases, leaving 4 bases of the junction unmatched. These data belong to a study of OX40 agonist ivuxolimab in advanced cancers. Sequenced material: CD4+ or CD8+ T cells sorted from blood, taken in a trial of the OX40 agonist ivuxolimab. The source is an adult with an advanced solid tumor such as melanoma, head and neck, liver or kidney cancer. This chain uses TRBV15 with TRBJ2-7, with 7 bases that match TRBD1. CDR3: CATSSLRGPYEQYF. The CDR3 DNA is TGTGCCACCAGCAGCCTGAGGGGGCCCTACGAGCAGTACTTC. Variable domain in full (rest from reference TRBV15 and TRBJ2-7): DAMVIQNPRYQVTQFGKPVTLSCSQTLNHNVMYWYQQKSSQAPKLLFHYYDKDFNNEADTPDNFQSRRPNTSFCFLDIRSPGLGDTAMYLCATSSLRGPYEQYFGPGTRLTVT.